Below, 17 T cell receptor beta chains from the same sample are listed, as sequenced in a study of T cell repertoires in cytomegalovirus infection. In TCRdb, the reads were re-called with MiXCR into one record per CDR3 protein. The table shows 300,000 to 400,000 distinct CDR3 sequences, with roughly 18% occurring only once. Sequenced sample: PBMCs. Receptor source: a human donor in good health (CMV status not recorded). Some clones in this sample may be carry-over from other donors' samples.

A few counts support this clonotype. The rearrangement links TRBV7-2 to TRBJ2-1; 12 bases align to TRBD2. Germline V gene lookup returns CDR1 SGHTA and CDR2 FQGNSA. The junction had 12 bases not matched to a gene; V was cut back by 5 bases and J by 13 bases. The CDR3 length is 15 residues. The CDR3 DNA reads TGTGCCAGCAGCGAAGACGGACTAGCGGGAAGTAAACAGTTCTTC. Protein sequence: CASSEDGLAGSKQFF.

This chain connects TRBV11-2 to TRBJ2-1; TRBD2 matches 8 bases. V dropped 5 bases and J dropped 3; count of bases not matched to a gene: 9. This CDR3 is built from 16 residues. Germline loops: CDR1 SGHAT, CDR2 FQNNGV. The CDR3 sequence is CASSPKREWVYNEQFF. The DNA of the CDR3 is TGTGCCAGCAGCCCAAAGCGGGAGTGGGTCTACAATGAGCAGTTCTTC. Full variable domain (outside the CDR3, taken from reference TRBV11-2 and TRBJ2-1): EAGVAQSPRYKIIEKRQSVAFWCNPISGHATLYWYQQILGQGPKLLIQFQNNGVVDDSQLPKDRFSAERLKGVDSTLKIQPAKLEDSAVYLCASSPKREWVYNEQFFGPGTRLTVL.

This clonotype has a count of ten or more. The chain joins TRBV7-9 to TRBJ2-7; 8 nucleotides match TRBD2. The germline V gene encodes CDR1 SEHNR and CDR2 FQNEAQ (reference sequence). Losses at the gene ends were 8 bases for V and 2 bases for J; bases not matched to a gene: 5. The CDR3 contains 13 residues. Here the CDR3 reads CASARLAPYEQYF. For the CDR3, the DNA is TGTGCCAGCGCTCGACTAGCGCCCTACGAGCAGTACTTC.

J is TRBJ2-2 and V is TRBV12-3 or TRBV12-4, with 7 bases that match TRBD1. J was trimmed by 6 bases and V by 5 bases; bases with no gene match: 12. The CDR3 sequence is 16 residues long. The CDR3 reads CASSDRAVGTAGELFF. As DNA, the CDR3 is TGTGCCAGCAGTGACAGGGCGGTGGGTACGGCCGGGGAGCTGTTTTTT.

This clonotype was seen a single time. A read error may explain this, as a much larger clone is one base away. The chain's CDR3 is CTSSPFEGAETQYF. DNA for the CDR3: TGTACCAGCAGCCCGTTTGAGGGGGCAGAGACCCAGTACTTC. The chain combines TRBV7-2 with TRBJ2-5, with 7 bases lining up with TRBD1. This CDR3 comprises 14 residues. Looked up from germline, CDR1 is SGHTA and CDR2 is FQGNSA. V was clipped by 5 bases and J by 4 bases; unmatched bases: 7.

There are many counts of this clonotype. The DNA of the CDR3 is TGTGCCAGCAGCTTCTCGGGATTAGATACGCAGTATTTT. The encoded protein is CASSFSGLDTQYF. The chain has TRBV7-2 and TRBJ2-3, with D perhaps matching TRBD2 (5 bases). Germline V gives CDR1 SGHTA, CDR2 FQGNSA. The CDR3 spans 13 residues. Trimming pared 3 bases from V and 5 bases from J, leaving 9 bases between.

Points on this clonotype: A much larger clone differs by one base, so this may be a read error. The rearrangement links TRBV24-1 to TRBJ2-1; TRBD2 matches at 10 bases. The germline gives CDR1 KGHDR, CDR2 SFDVKD. The CDR3 is 16 residues long. The CDR3 nucleotides are TGTGCCACCAGTGATTCAAGCGGGAGGGCCTACAATGAGCGGTTCTTC. Its protein product is CATSDSSGRAYNERFF.

This clonotype showed up many times. The chain joins TRBV7-2 to TRBJ2-2; tentatively, D is TRBD1 (6 bases). This CDR3 is 14 amino acids long. Germline V CDR1 and CDR2: SGHTA, FQGNSA. V was pared by 2 bases and J by 7 bases, with 11 bases between. CDR3 sequence: CASSLKGVGGELFF. Written as DNA, the CDR3 is TGTGCCAGCAGCTTAAAGGGGGTCGGCGGGGAGCTGTTTTTT.

This clonotype was counted only a few times. The gene calls are TRBV2 and TRBJ2-2; D remains unclear. This CDR3 has 14 amino acids. Germline V gives CDR1 SNHLY, CDR2 FYNNEI. The V gene lost 7 bases and the J gene lost 2 bases, with 11 bases spanning the gap. The chain's CDR3 is CASTRLSNTGELFF. As DNA, the CDR3 is TGTGCCAGCACCAGATTAAGTAACACCGGGGAGCTGTTTTTT.

The chain links TRBV5-6 to TRBJ1-1; the match to TRBD1 covers 9 bases. The CDR3 has 14 residues. Trimming removed 6 bases from V and 5 bases from J; junction bases left unmatched: 8. The V gene's germline CDR1 is SGHDT and CDR2 YYEEEE. CDR3 region: CASTRDRVITEAFF. DNA of the CDR3: TGTGCCAGCACCAGGGACAGGGTGATTACTGAAGCTTTCTTT.

A word on this clonotype: A single base separates this from a much larger clone, so it may be a read error. The rearrangement joins TRBV20-1 to TRBJ2-5; D might be TRBD1 (6 bases). Trimming cost V 5 bases and J 5 bases, with 9 bases left between them. Germline-derived CDR1 and CDR2 are DFQATT and SNEGSKA (reference sequence). This CDR3 comprises 11 residues. This CDR3 reads CSAAGDETQYF. CDR3 sequence (DNA): TGCAGTGCTGCAGGGGATGAGACCCAGTACTTC.

This clonotype showed up many times. V usage is TRBV19 and J usage is TRBJ2-3; weak D call: TRBD2 (6 bases). CDR1 and CDR2 from the germline V gene are LNHDA and SQIVND (reference sequence). There are 14 residues in the CDR3. Trimming removed 7 bases at V and 4 bases at J, with 15 bases between. The CDR3 sequence: CASTPAGRADTQYF. DNA of the CDR3: TGTGCCAGTACCCCTGCGGGGCGAGCAGATACGCAGTATTTT.

This clonotype appeared a few times. The J gene is TRBJ2-5, the V gene TRBV12-3 or TRBV12-4; D uncertain. V was clipped by 0 bases and J by 3 bases, with 11 bases between them. CDR3 size: 15 residues. The DNA of the CDR3 is TGTGCCAGCAGTTTAGCGCGACAAGTCAAAGAGACCCAGTACTTC. This sequence encodes CASSLARQVKETQYF.

This clonotype was recorded many times. This chain connects TRBV7-8 to TRBJ1-6; 10 nucleotides match TRBD1. Trimming cost V 2 bases and J 9 bases; bases outside gene matches: 7. Germline V gives CDR1 SGHVS, CDR2 FQNEAQ. The CDR3 runs 16 residues. This CDR3 reads CASSLRDRGRGSPLHF. CDR3 coding DNA: TGTGCCAGCAGCTTAAGAGACAGGGGGCGAGGTTCACCCCTCCACTTT.

This clonotype was seen only a few times. This chain uses TRBV2 with TRBJ1-2, with unresolved D. The CDR3 spans 11 residues. Germline assignment: CDR1 SNHLY and CDR2 FYNNEI. V lost 4 bases to trimming and J lost 8 bases, with 8 bases between them. The CDR3 DNA sequence: TGTGCCAGCAGTGGGGCCCGGGGCTACACCTTC. Amino acid sequence: CASSGARGYTF.

This clonotype was seen ten or more times. The chain uses TRBV11-2 and TRBJ1-5, with D possibly being TRBD1 (6 bases). The CDR3 covers 16 residues. The V gene lost 1 base and the J gene lost 1 base, with 11 bases spanning the gap. In germline, CDR1 is SGHAT, CDR2 FQNNGV. The CDR3 region has the DNA TGTGCCAGCAGCTTAGGAGTCCAGGGGAGCAATCAGCCCCAGCATTTT. This gives the protein CASSLGVQGSNQPQHF. The variable domain in full, with the rest retrieved from reference TRBV11-2 and TRBJ1-5, is EAGVAQSPRYKIIEKRQSVAFWCNPISGHATLYWYQQILGQGPKLLIQFQNNGVVDDSQLPKDRFSAERLKGVDSTLKIQPAKLEDSAVYLCASSLGVQGSNQPQHFGDGTRLSIL.

This clonotype was seen more than once but under ten times. This chain links TRBV3-1 with TRBJ2-2; TRBD2 aligns across 7 bases. The V gene end was trimmed by 1 base and the J gene end by 4 bases; junction bases not matched to a gene: 6. Looked up from germline, CDR1 is LGHDT and CDR2 is YNNKEL (reference sequence). CDR3 length: 16 amino acids. In nucleotides, the CDR3 is TGTGCCAGCAGCCAAGCCAGCGGGATAGGCACCGGGGAGCTGTTTTTT. Translation: CASSQASGIGTGELFF.